This entry describes one T cell receptor beta chain. The data derive from a study of blood T cell repertoires in COVID-19. The overall study: COVID-19 samples collected from the United States, Italy and Spain covered acute and convalescent phases. T cells, B-cell-depleted T cells, or PBMCs provided the cDNA or gDNA that served as material.

TCRdb's copy holds only in-frame clones and misses some; the assay was immunoSEQ multiplex PCR. Found here are about 73,000 clones, 89% of them singletons; the top ten hold roughly 8.8%. After removal of 3 bases from V and 1 base from J, the junction contained 8 bases not matched to a gene. The CDR3 runs 16 residues. Germline CDR1 LNHNV, CDR2 YYDKDF (reference sequence). Sequenced sample: peripheral blood. This sequence originates from a man at least 80 years old with acute or convalescent COVID-19. The chain links TRBV15 to TRBJ1-2; 7 bases are shared with TRBD1. This CDR3 is CATSRDGWDSNYGYTF. The CDR3 DNA reads TGTGCCACCAGCAGGGATGGGTGGGACAGTAACTATGGCTACACCTTC.